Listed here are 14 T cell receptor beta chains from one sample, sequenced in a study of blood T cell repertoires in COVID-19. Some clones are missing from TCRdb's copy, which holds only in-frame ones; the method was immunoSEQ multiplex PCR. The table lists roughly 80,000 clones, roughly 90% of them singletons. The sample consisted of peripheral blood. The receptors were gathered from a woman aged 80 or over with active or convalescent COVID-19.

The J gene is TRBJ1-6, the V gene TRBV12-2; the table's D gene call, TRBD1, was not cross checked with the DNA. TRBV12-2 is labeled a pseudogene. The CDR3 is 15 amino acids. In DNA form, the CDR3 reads TGTGCAAGTCGCCTGACAGGGGAGGGAAATTCACCCCTCCACTTT. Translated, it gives CASRLTGEGNSPLHF.

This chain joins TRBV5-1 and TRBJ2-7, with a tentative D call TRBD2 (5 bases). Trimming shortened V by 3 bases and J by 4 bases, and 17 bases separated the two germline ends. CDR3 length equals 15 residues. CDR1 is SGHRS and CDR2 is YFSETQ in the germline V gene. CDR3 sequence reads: CASSSRRGSNYEQYF. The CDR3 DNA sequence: TGCGCCAGCAGCTCCCGCCGCGGGTCCAATTACGAGCAGTACTTC.

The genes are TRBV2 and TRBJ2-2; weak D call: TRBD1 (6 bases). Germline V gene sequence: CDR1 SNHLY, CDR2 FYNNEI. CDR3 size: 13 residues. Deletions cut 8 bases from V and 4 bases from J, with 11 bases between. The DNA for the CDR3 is TGTGCCAGCGAGCAGGGGCTCACCGGGGAGCTGTTTTTT. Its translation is CASEQGLTGELFF.

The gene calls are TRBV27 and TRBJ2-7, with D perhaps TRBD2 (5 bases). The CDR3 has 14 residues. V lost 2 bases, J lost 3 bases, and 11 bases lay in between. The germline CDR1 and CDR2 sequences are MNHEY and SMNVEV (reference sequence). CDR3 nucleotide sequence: TGTGCCAGCAGTTTAGCGGGCCTCCTCTACGAGCAGTACTTC. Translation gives CASSLAGLLYEQYF.

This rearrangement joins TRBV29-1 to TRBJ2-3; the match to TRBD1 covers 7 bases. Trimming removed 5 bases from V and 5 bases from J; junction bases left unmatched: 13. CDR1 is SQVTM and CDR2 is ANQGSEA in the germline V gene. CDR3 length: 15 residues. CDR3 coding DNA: TGCAGCGTTCTACCGACAGACAGGGACAGAGATACGCAGTATTTT. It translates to CSVLPTDRDRDTQYF.

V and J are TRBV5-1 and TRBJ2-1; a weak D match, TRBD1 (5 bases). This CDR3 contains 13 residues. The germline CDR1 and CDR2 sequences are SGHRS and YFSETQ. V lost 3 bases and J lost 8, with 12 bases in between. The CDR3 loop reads CASSWGRSDEQFF. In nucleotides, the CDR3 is TGCGCCAGCAGCTGGGGCCGGAGCGATGAGCAGTTCTTC.

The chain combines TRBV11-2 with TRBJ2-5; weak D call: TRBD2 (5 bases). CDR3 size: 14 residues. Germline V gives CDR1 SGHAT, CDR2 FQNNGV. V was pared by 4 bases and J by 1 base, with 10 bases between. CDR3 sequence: CASSSNRGQETQYF. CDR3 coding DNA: TGTGCCAGCAGCTCTAATCGGGGCCAAGAGACCCAGTACTTC.

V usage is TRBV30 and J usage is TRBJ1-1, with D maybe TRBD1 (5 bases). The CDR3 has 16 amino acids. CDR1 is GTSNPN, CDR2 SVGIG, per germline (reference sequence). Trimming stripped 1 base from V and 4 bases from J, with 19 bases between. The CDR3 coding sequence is TGTGCCTGGAGTGAGGGACTCCCCGGAATCAGCACTGAAGCTTTCTTT. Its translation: CAWSEGLPGISTEAFF. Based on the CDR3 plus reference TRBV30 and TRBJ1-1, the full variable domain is SQTIHQWPATLVQPVGSPLSLECTVEGTSNPNLYWYRQAAGRGLQLLFYSVGIGQISSEVPQNLSASRPQDRQFILSSKKLLLSDSGFYLCAWSEGLPGISTEAFFGQGTRLTVV.

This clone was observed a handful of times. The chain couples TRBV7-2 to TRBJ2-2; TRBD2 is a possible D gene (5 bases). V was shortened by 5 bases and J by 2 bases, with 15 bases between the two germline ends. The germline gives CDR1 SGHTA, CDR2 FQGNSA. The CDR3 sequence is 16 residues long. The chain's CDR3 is CASSARASFNTGELFF. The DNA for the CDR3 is TGTGCCAGCAGCGCGCGGGCTTCTTTTAACACCGGGGAGCTGTTTTTT.

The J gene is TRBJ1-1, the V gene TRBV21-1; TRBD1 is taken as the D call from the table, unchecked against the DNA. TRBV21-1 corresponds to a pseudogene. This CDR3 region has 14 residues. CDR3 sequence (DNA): TGTGCCAGCATTTCCTCGACAGGGAAGAAGGTAGCTTTCTTT. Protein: CASISSTGKKVAFF.

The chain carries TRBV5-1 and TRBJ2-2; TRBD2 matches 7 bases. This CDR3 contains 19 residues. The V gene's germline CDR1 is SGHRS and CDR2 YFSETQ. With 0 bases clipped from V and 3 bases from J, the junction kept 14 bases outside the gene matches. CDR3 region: CASSLAVTSALRDTGELFF. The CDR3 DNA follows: TGCGCCAGCAGCTTGGCCGTAACTAGCGCCCTTAGGGACACCGGGGAGCTGTTTTTT.

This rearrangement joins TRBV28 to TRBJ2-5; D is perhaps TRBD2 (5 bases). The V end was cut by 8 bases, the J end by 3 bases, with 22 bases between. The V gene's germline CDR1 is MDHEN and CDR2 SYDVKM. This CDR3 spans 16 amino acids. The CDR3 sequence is CASGDWTGPFEETQYF. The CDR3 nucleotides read TGTGCCAGCGGCGACTGGACTGGCCCCTTCGAAGAGACCCAGTACTTC.

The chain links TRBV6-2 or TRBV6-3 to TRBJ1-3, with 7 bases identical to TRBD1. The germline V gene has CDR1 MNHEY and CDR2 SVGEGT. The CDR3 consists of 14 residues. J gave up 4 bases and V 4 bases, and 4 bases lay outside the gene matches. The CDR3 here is CASSSTGPGNTIYF. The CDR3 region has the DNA TGTGCCAGCAGTTCGACAGGGCCCGGAAACACCATATATTTT.

The CDR3 bases are TGTGCCAGCAGCTTAGAGACGGGGGGCACCGGGGAGCTGTTTTTT. Translating it yields CASSLETGGTGELFF. The chain couples TRBV11-2 to TRBJ2-2; 7 nucleotides match TRBD2. After removal of 0 bases from V and 4 bases from J, the junction contained 2 bases not matched to a gene. Germline V gene lookup returns CDR1 SGHAT and CDR2 FQNNGV. This CDR3 contains 15 residues.